The 30 T cell receptor beta chains below were found in one sample sequenced in a study of response to subunit inactivated influenza vaccine (dated by TCRdb to 2016 to 2019). Library preparation employed RT-PCR. Sequencing was performed on an Illumina HiSeq 2500. TCRdb reanalyzed the raw reads on its own, using fastp at Q25 for trimming and MiXCR for clone calling, and kept in-frame beta chains. Duplicate CDR3 protein sequences are folded into a single record with the most common DNA and genes. The table for this sample lists 800,000 or so distinct CDR3 sequences; about 20% of them were counted only once. The ten largest clones represent roughly 10% of the sample. The specimen was PBMCs from blood, collected around 5 days after vaccination. All receptors derive from a man aged 45-60 years who received an inactivated influenza vaccine. Donor details come from another sample of the same person, matched by shared clones.

This clonotype turned up a few times. The CDR3 region has the DNA TGTGCCAGCAGCCAAGTCTCCTCAGGGGCCTACGAGCAGTACTTC. Its protein product is CASSQVSSGAYEQYF. The rearrangement joins TRBV3-1 to TRBJ2-7; D is perhaps TRBD1 (6 bases). Germline assignment: CDR1 LGHDT and CDR2 YNNKEL (reference sequence). V was clipped by 1 base and J by 2 bases, with 12 bases between them. The CDR3 runs to 15 residues.

This chain uses TRBV5-1 with TRBJ2-1; D tentatively reads TRBD1 or TRBD2 (5 bases each). This CDR3 contains 15 residues. Germline loops: CDR1 SGHRS, CDR2 YFSETQ. The V end was cut by 0 bases, the J end by 6 bases, with 13 bases between. CDR3 nucleotide sequence: TGCGCCAGCAGCTTGGAGGGACCTTCTTTCAATGAGCAGTTCTTC. Translation: CASSLEGPSFNEQFF. Together with reference TRBV5-1 and TRBJ2-1, the CDR3 gives the full variable domain: KAGVTQTPRYLIKTRGQQVTLSCSPISGHRSVSWYQQTPGQGLQFLFEYFSETQRNKGNFPGRFSGRQFSNSRSEMNVSTLELGDSALYLCASSLEGPSFNEQFFGPGTRLTVL.

This clonotype was detected only a few times. The rearrangement links TRBV2 to TRBJ2-7; 8 nucleotides agree with TRBD2. Germline V gives CDR1 SNHLY, CDR2 FYNNEI. V gave up 4 bases and J gave up 0 bases; unmatched junction bases: 5. The CDR3 loop spans 15 amino acids. Here the CDR3 DNA reads TGTGCCAGCAGTGCGGGAGGGAGTCGCTCCTACGAGCAGTACTTC. Translated: CASSAGGSRSYEQYF.

Written as DNA, the CDR3 is TGTGCCACCCAAGGGGGGACACAGGGTTCCAACACCATATATTTT. Translating gives CATQGGTQGSNTIYF. The chain recombines TRBV25-1 with TRBJ1-3; weak D call: TRBD1 (6 bases). Trimming stripped 10 bases from V and 7 bases from J, with 23 bases between. The length of the CDR3 is 15 residues. Germline values: CDR1 MGHDK, CDR2 SYGVNS.

This clonotype has a handful of counts. In nucleotides, the CDR3 is TGTGCCAGCAGTTTATCGACTCCGAACACTGAAGCTTTCTTT. Residues: CASSLSTPNTEAFF. The chain employs TRBV28 and TRBJ1-1; D call uncertain. The germline gives CDR1 MDHEN, CDR2 SYDVKM. The CDR3 contains 14 residues. V lost 1 base to trimming and J lost 1 base, with 7 bases between them.

This clonotype was detected only a few times. This rearrangement joins TRBV20-1 to TRBJ1-1, with D possibly TRBD1 on 6 matching bases. The CDR3 consists of 14 residues. Per germline, CDR1 DFQATT and CDR2 SNEGSKA (reference sequence). The germline V and J ends were trimmed by 0 bases and 7 bases, with 15 bases remaining between them. In DNA, the CDR3 is TGCAGTGCTAGAGAGAACAGGGACCCCTTTGAAGCTTTCTTT. Translated, it gives CSARENRDPFEAFF.

The rearrangement uses TRBV4-2 and TRBJ2-5, with D possibly being TRBD1 (6 bases). CDR1 is LGHNA and CDR2 is YNFKEQ in the germline V gene. CDR3 length: 15 residues. Trimming took off 1 base at V and 4 bases at J, with 13 bases between the two ends. The CDR3, as DNA: TGTGCCAGCAGCCAAGCCAGGGGCCTCGGAGAGACCCAGTACTTC. Protein: CASSQARGLGETQYF.

This chain links TRBV7-9 with TRBJ1-5, with a possible D match to TRBD1 (6 bases). Germline lookup yields CDR1 SEHNR and CDR2 FQNEAQ (reference sequence). V shed 1 base and J shed 12 bases, with 10 bases lying between them. The length of the CDR3 is 12 residues. Here the CDR3 reads CASSLGGQGQHF. CDR3 nucleotides: TGTGCCAGCAGCTTAGGGGGGCAAGGCCAGCATTTT.

This clonotype was seen a single time. The chain links TRBV6-2 or TRBV6-3 to TRBJ1-5; 7 positions match TRBD1. The germline V gene encodes CDR1 MNHEY and CDR2 SVGEGT. With V trimmed by 2 bases and J by 4 bases, 5 bases remained unmatched. CDR3 length: 15 amino acids. Here the CDR3 reads CASSYTGQRNQPQHF. The CDR3 coding sequence is TGTGCCAGCAGTTACACGGGACAGAGGAATCAGCCCCAGCATTTT.

The V gene is TRBV29-1, the J gene TRBJ2-3; TRBD2 matches 7 bases. J was trimmed by 2 bases and V by 5 bases; bases with no gene match: 7. The length of the CDR3 is 14 residues. Germline V CDR1 and CDR2: SQVTM, ANQGSEA. The CDR3 sequence is CSVTGRAYTDTQYF. The CDR3, as DNA: TGCAGCGTTACGGGGAGGGCCTACACAGATACGCAGTATTTT.

V and J are TRBV5-5 and TRBJ2-3; possibly TRBD1 or TRBD2 for D (5 bases each). The germline V and J ends were trimmed by 1 base and 0 bases, with 12 bases remaining between them. The CDR3 is made up of 16 amino acids. Looked up from germline, CDR1 is SGHKS and CDR2 is YYEKEE (reference sequence). CDR3 sequence: CASSLFRGPSTDTQYF. The DNA for the CDR3 is TGTGCCAGCAGCTTGTTCCGGGGCCCTAGCACAGATACGCAGTATTTT.

The chain joins TRBV7-6 to TRBJ1-6; D is undetermined. Germline CDR1 and CDR2: SGHVS and FNYEAQ. Trimming removed 5 bases from V and 7 bases from J, with 18 bases in between. This CDR3 is 16 amino acids long. CDR3 sequence: CASSAGLLGGNSPLHF. CDR3 nucleotides: TGTGCCAGCAGCGCAGGACTCCTAGGAGGGAATTCACCCCTCCACTTT.

This clonotype was observed a few times. CDR3 coding DNA: TGTGCCAGCCCCCTTAAGACAGGTGGGAACCTGGAGCAGTACTTC. It encodes CASPLKTGGNLEQYF. The chain links TRBV7-4 to TRBJ2-7, with D possibly being TRBD1 (6 bases). This CDR3 contains 15 residues. Trimming pared 8 bases from V and 7 bases from J, leaving 24 bases between. Per germline, CDR1 SGHVT and CDR2 SQSDAQ. Together with reference TRBV7-4 and TRBJ2-7, the CDR3 gives the full variable domain: GAGVSQSPRYKVAKRGRDVALRCDSISGHVTLYWYRQTLGQGSEVLTYSQSDAQRDKSGRPSGRFSAERPERSVSTLKIQRTEQGDSAVYLCASPLKTGGNLEQYFGPGTRLTVT.

The sample holds a few counts of this clonotype. The chain uses TRBV6-5 and TRBJ2-7; the match to TRBD1 covers 8 bases. The CDR3 runs 15 residues. CDR1 and CDR2 (germline): MNHEY, SVGAGI. The ends lost 2 bases at V and 1 base at J; junction bases unmatched: 4. CDR3 region: CASSYKTGGSYEQYF. CDR3 sequence (DNA): TGTGCCAGCAGTTACAAAACAGGGGGGTCCTACGAGCAGTACTTC.

V gene TRBV20-1 combines with J gene TRBJ2-3; D ambiguous. Germline V gene lookup returns CDR1 DFQATT and CDR2 SNEGSKA (reference sequence). Trimming shortened V by 4 bases and J by 6 bases, and 14 bases separated the two germline ends. The length of the CDR3 is 13 residues. The CDR3 bases are TGCAGTGCTATGAATCCTCTGTCGGATACGCAGTATTTT. Its protein is CSAMNPLSDTQYF.

The rearrangement uses TRBV15 and TRBJ2-7; TRBD1 is a possible D gene (5 bases). Between the trimmed V and J ends, which lost 8 bases and 6 bases, there was a span of 17 bases. CDR3 length: 13 amino acids. The germline gives CDR1 LNHNV, CDR2 YYDKDF (reference sequence). The CDR3 nucleotides read TGTGCCACCTCAGGGCCCTCCCTCGGCGAGCAGTACTTC. Amino acid sequence: CATSGPSLGEQYF.

The sample holds one count of this clonotype. The chain employs TRBV9 and TRBJ2-1; 10 bases are a match to TRBD2. The V and J ends lost 3 bases and 6 bases, in that order; junction bases with no gene match: 6. Germline CDR1 reads SGDLS; CDR2 reads YYNGEE. This CDR3 region has 15 residues. The CDR3 DNA reads as TGTGCCAGCAGCGCGACTAGCGGGTCCAGCAATGAGCAGTTCTTC. Encoded protein: CASSATSGSSNEQFF.

The sample holds many counts of this clonotype. This chain links TRBV5-1 with TRBJ2-2; D not certain. CDR1 is SGHRS and CDR2 is YFSETQ in the germline V gene. The CDR3 runs 14 residues. V lost 1 base to trimming and J lost 2 bases, with 6 bases between them. The CDR3 sequence: CASSLHPNTGELFF. The DNA of the CDR3 is TGCGCCAGCAGCTTGCACCCAAACACCGGGGAGCTGTTTTTT.

This clonotype was seen a handful of times. This chain joins TRBV20-1 and TRBJ2-7, with a weak D call TRBD1 (6 bases). Germline CDR1 DFQATT, CDR2 SNEGSKA (reference sequence). This CDR3 has 13 amino acids. V shed 1 base and J shed 6 bases, with 13 bases lying between them. The CDR3 is CSARVPKGGEQYF. CDR3 nucleotide sequence: TGCAGTGCTAGAGTCCCCAAAGGGGGCGAGCAGTACTTC.

V and J are TRBV14 and TRBJ1-5; maybe TRBD1 (6 bases). Trimming removed 9 bases from V and 1 base from J, with 13 bases in between. The CDR3 consists of 14 residues. The germline gives CDR1 SGHDN, CDR2 FVKESK. The CDR3 is CARREDSSNQPQHF. The CDR3, as DNA: TGTGCCAGGAGGGAGGACAGCAGCAATCAGCCCCAGCATTTT.

CDR3 in amino acids: CASRYAGSANEKLFF. The DNA for the CDR3 is TGTGCCAGCAGATATGCAGGGTCGGCTAATGAAAAACTGTTTTTT. This chain joins TRBV7-2 and TRBJ1-4, with D possibly being TRBD1 (5 bases). Trimming pared 6 bases from V and 3 bases from J, leaving 14 bases between. The CDR3 loop spans 15 amino acids. The germline CDR1 and CDR2 sequences are SGHTA and FQGNSA.

This chain connects TRBV5-5 to TRBJ2-2; 7 bases fit TRBD1. The CDR3 has 15 amino acids. The germline V gene encodes CDR1 SGHKS and CDR2 YYEKEE (reference sequence). J gave up 7 bases and V 1 base, and 7 bases lay outside the gene matches. The CDR3 protein is CASSLTGQLVGELFF. The CDR3 nucleotides read TGTGCCAGCAGCTTGACGGGACAGCTCGTCGGGGAGCTGTTTTTT.

The chain links TRBV11-1 to TRBJ2-1; D is unclear. The germline V gene has CDR1 SGHAT and CDR2 FQDESV (reference sequence). The CDR3 spans 18 residues. V lost 2 bases to trimming and J lost 0 bases, with 17 bases between them. The CDR3 reads CASSLPLGLTSSYNEQFF. The CDR3 nucleotides read TGTGCCAGCAGCTTACCTCTTGGGTTAACGAGCTCCTACAATGAGCAGTTCTTC.

A few counts support this clonotype. CDR3 loop: CASSLDGHYYEQYF. DNA of the CDR3: TGTGCCAGCAGCTTAGATGGGCACTACTACGAGCAGTACTTC. The chain carries TRBV11-2 and TRBJ2-7; D remains ambiguous. Germline CDR1 reads SGHAT; CDR2 reads FQNNGV. The CDR3 loop spans 14 amino acids. Trimming pared 0 bases from V and 3 bases from J, leaving 9 bases between.

The CDR3 is CASSLEAGGSEQYF. The CDR3 nucleotides are TGTGCCAGCAGCTTGGAGGCAGGGGGCAGCGAGCAGTACTTC. This rearrangement joins TRBV7-6 to TRBJ2-7, with 8 bases aligning to TRBD1. After removal of 3 bases from V and 6 bases from J, the junction contained 7 bases not matched to a gene. CDR1 and CDR2 from the germline V gene are SGHVS and FNYEAQ. There are 14 residues in the CDR3.

This clonotype was detected only a few times. The chain recombines TRBV15 with TRBJ2-1; D is unclear. CDR3 length: 14 residues. V dropped 3 bases and J dropped 3 bases, with 9 bases sitting between them. CDR1 and CDR2 (germline): LNHNV, YYDKDF (reference sequence). The CDR3 protein is CATSSWRIYNEQFF. CDR3 bases: TGTGCCACCAGCAGTTGGCGGATCTACAATGAGCAGTTCTTC.

This chain joins TRBV5-1 and TRBJ2-5; 9 bases match TRBD2. V lost 4 bases to trimming and J lost 3 bases; unmatched junction nucleotides: 7. This CDR3 contains 15 residues. Germline V gene data show CDR1 as SGHRS and CDR2 as YFSETQ. The CDR3 nucleotides read TGCGCCAGCAGCACAGCGGGGGGTCCGGAAGAGACCCAGTACTTC. Translation gives CASSTAGGPEETQYF.

The chain carries TRBV20-1 and TRBJ2-1; unclear D gene. Between the trimmed V and J ends, which lost 3 bases and 0 bases, there was a span of 12 bases. Germline assignment: CDR1 DFQATT and CDR2 SNEGSKA (reference sequence). The CDR3 is 15 amino acids. CDR3 amino acids: CSASGSRTSYNEQFF. DNA of the CDR3: TGCAGTGCTAGTGGAAGTCGGACCTCCTACAATGAGCAGTTCTTC.

This clonotype was found once. As DNA, the CDR3 is TGTGCCACCAGTGCCTTGACAGGGCGTGAAGCTTTCTTT. Translated: CATSALTGREAFF. The chain has TRBV24-1 and TRBJ1-1, with TRBD1 matching 7 bases. Trimming took 5 bases from V and 7 from J; bases not matched to a gene: 6. The CDR3 sequence is 13 residues long. In germline, CDR1 is KGHDR, CDR2 SFDVKD.

This clonotype was observed many times. The chain employs TRBV20-1 and TRBJ2-7; 7 bases line up with TRBD1. Trimming cost V 1 base and J 1 base; bases outside gene matches: 4. The germline V gene has CDR1 DFQATT and CDR2 SNEGSKA (reference sequence). CDR3 length: 14 amino acids. CDR3 sequence: CSARAGGQSYEQYF. CDR3 in DNA: TGCAGTGCTAGAGCAGGGGGTCAGTCCTACGAGCAGTACTTC.